This entry lists 26 T cell receptor beta chains sequenced from one sample in a study of blood T cells in healthy people across ages. Using a J-beta primer mix together with a sample-barcoded 5' primer, a second PCR was run for about 7 to 12 cycles. Each CDR3 protein is one row after TCRdb ran MiXCR on the 5' RACE reads. The sample has 700,000 to 900,000 distinct CDR3 sequences; about 55% are singletons. Source material: blood. Receptors were obtained from a man older than 75 in good health.

This chain joins TRBV19 and TRBJ2-6; unclear D gene. V lost 6 bases and J lost 1, with 22 bases in between. The germline CDR1 and CDR2 sequences are LNHDA and SQIVND (reference sequence). This CDR3 is 19 amino acids long. CDR3 sequence reads: CASRHGLGRFRSGANVLTF. CDR3 sequence (DNA): TGTGCCAGTAGGCATGGGTTGGGCCGCTTCCGATCTGGGGCCAACGTCCTGACTTTC.

Written as DNA, the CDR3 is TGCAGTGCCCAGGGGGGGGCTCGCACAGATACGCAGTATTTT. Residues: CSAQGGARTDTQYF. The chain uses TRBV20-1 and TRBJ2-3; the D gene could be TRBD1 or TRBD2 (7 bases each). The V end was cut by 6 bases, the J end by 1 base, with 14 bases between. Per germline, CDR1 DFQATT and CDR2 SNEGSKA (reference sequence). The CDR3 extends over 14 amino acids.

This rearrangement joins TRBV2 to TRBJ2-7; D is possibly TRBD1 (5 bases). The CDR3 contains 13 residues. Germline CDR1 reads SNHLY; CDR2 reads FYNNEI. Trimming took 7 bases from V and 4 from J, leaving 14 bases between them. The DNA of the CDR3 is TGTGCCAGCACCCTACAGGTACAATACGAGCAGTACTTC. Translation gives CASTLQVQYEQYF.

The CDR3 coding sequence is TGTGCCAGCAGCACGGTTCAAGCGGGCTCTGGGGCCAACGTCCTGACTTTC. It is translated as CASSTVQAGSGANVLTF. The V and J genes are TRBV7-9 and TRBJ2-6, with D possibly being TRBD2 (6 bases). In germline, CDR1 is SEHNR, CDR2 FQNEAQ (reference sequence). Trimming took off 5 bases at V and 0 bases at J, with 14 bases between the two ends. The CDR3 consists of 17 residues.

In nucleotides, the CDR3 is TGCAGCGTTGAAGCGACAGGGGTGGGGGAGCAGTACTTC. It specifies CSVEATGVGEQYF. The chain combines TRBV29-1 with TRBJ2-5, with 8 bases lining up with TRBD1. V dropped 1 base and J dropped 11; count of bases not matched to a gene: 9. The CDR3 has 13 residues. From germline, CDR1 is SQVTM and CDR2 ANQGSEA.

This clonotype has a count of ten or more. The rearrangement uses TRBV2 and TRBJ2-4, with 9 bases identical to TRBD1. Trimming cost V 4 bases and J 3 bases; bases outside gene matches: 4. CDR3 length equals 15 residues. Per the germline V gene, CDR1 is SNHLY and CDR2 is FYNNEI. The CDR3 nucleotides read TGTGCCAGCAGTGTGGGACAGGGCGGCAAAAACATTCAGTACTTC. It specifies CASSVGQGGKNIQYF.

This rearrangement joins TRBV14 to TRBJ1-2; D not resolved. V was clipped by 0 bases and J by 0 bases, with 8 bases between them. CDR3 size: 15 residues. The V gene's germline CDR1 is SGHDN and CDR2 FVKESK. The CDR3 region has the DNA TGTGCCAGCAGCCAAGATCCCGGGGCTAACTATGGCTACACCTTC. The encoded protein is CASSQDPGANYGYTF.

The chain uses TRBV5-1 and TRBJ2-1; TRBD2 matches at 7 bases. Germline V gene data show CDR1 as SGHRS and CDR2 as YFSETQ. The CDR3 sequence is 13 residues long. The ends lost 6 bases at V and 15 bases at J; junction bases unmatched: 15. The CDR3 DNA is TGCGCCAGCACCCAGGGCGGGGCGGGAGATTGGTTCTTC. Translating gives CASTQGGAGDWFF. Full variable domain (missing parts from reference TRBV5-1 and TRBJ2-1): KAGVTQTPRYLIKTRGQQVTLSCSPISGHRSVSWYQQTPGQGLQFLFEYFSETQRNKGNFPGRFSGRQFSNSRSEMNVSTLELGDSALYLCASTQGGAGDWFFGPGTRLTVL.

The rearrangement uses TRBV6-5 and TRBJ2-1, with D unresolved. Germline CDR1 is MNHEY and CDR2 is SVGAGI. CDR3 length: 11 residues. Trimming took off 2 bases at V and 14 bases at J, with 10 bases between the two ends. CDR3 bases: TGTGCCAGCAGTTACGCGGCGGTGGAGTTCTTC. Translated, it gives CASSYAAVEFF.

The chain uses TRBV19 and TRBJ1-5; 10 bases line up with TRBD1. Unmatched junction bases numbered 5, after V lost 8 bases and J lost 7 bases. The CDR3 contains 13 residues. Per germline, CDR1 LNHDA and CDR2 SQIVND (reference sequence). The CDR3 DNA reads TGTGCCAGTCGGGACAGGGGTAAACAGCCCCAGCATTTT. This encodes CASRDRGKQPQHF.

The V call is TRBV19, the J call TRBJ2-4; 7 positions agree with TRBD2. The DNA end lines up better with TRBJ2-7; the J call may be wrong. CDR3 size: 13 residues. The V gene's germline CDR1 is LNHDA and CDR2 SQIVND (reference sequence). The DNA of the CDR3 is TGTGCCAGTAGTAAGGGGAGGGCCTACGAGCAGTACTTC. It encodes CASSKGRAYEQYF.

This clonotype was seen more than once but under ten times. V gene TRBV7-2 combines with J gene TRBJ2-5; 7 positions match TRBD1. The DNA end favors TRBJ2-7, so the J call may be wrong. The V gene's germline CDR1 is SGHTA and CDR2 FQGNSA. The CDR3 is 15 residues long. CDR3 protein: CASSLAGTAQYEQYF. CDR3 DNA: TGTGCCAGCAGCTTAGCCGGGACAGCCCAATACGAGCAGTACTTC.

The genes are TRBV5-1 and TRBJ2-4; TRBD1 matches 9 bases. The DNA matches TRBJ2-7 better at its end, which makes the J call doubtful. This CDR3 region has 14 residues. Germline values: CDR1 SGHRS, CDR2 YFSETQ. In DNA, the CDR3 is TGCGCCAGCAGCCCGACAGGGGGGGGTTCCGAGCAGTACTTC. Encoded protein: CASSPTGGGSEQYF.

The chain links TRBV10-3 to TRBJ2-6; D perhaps matches TRBD1 (6 bases). The CDR3 has 16 amino acids. Germline V lookup: CDR1 ENHRY, CDR2 SYGVKD. Trimming stripped 0 bases from V and 8 bases from J, with 14 bases between. CDR3 sequence (DNA): TGTGCCATCAGTGAGTCAGGGGGAACGGGGACCAACGTCCTGACTTTC. As protein: CAISESGGTGTNVLTF.

J is TRBJ2-1 and V is TRBV15; 14 nucleotides line up with TRBD2. The CDR3 consists of 17 residues. CDR1 and CDR2 (germline): LNHNV, YYDKDF (reference sequence). The J segment lost 6 bases and the V segment lost 0 bases, leaving 4 bases of the junction unmatched. CDR3 region: CATSRDPTSGRANEQFF. The CDR3 DNA reads TGTGCCACCAGCAGAGATCCGACTAGCGGGAGGGCCAATGAGCAGTTCTTC.

This chain uses TRBV10-3 with TRBJ2-7; D unresolved. Germline V gives CDR1 ENHRY, CDR2 SYGVKD. With 3 bases removed from V and 0 bases from J, the gap between germline ends came to 9 bases. This CDR3 has 14 amino acids. The CDR3 DNA reads TGTGCCATCAGTGATTCAGGCCTCTCCTACGAGCAGTACTTC. This translates into CAISDSGLSYEQYF.

This clonotype came up once. This chain joins TRBV28 and TRBJ2-7; D perhaps matches TRBD1 (6 bases). In germline, CDR1 is MDHEN, CDR2 SYDVKM. This CDR3 contains 15 residues. Deletions cut 1 base from V and 4 bases from J, with 14 bases between. The CDR3 region is CASSLSAGVVYEQYF. The CDR3, as DNA: TGTGCCAGCAGTTTATCCGCAGGGGTCGTTTACGAGCAGTACTTC.

The J gene is TRBJ2-7, the V gene TRBV9; D is possibly TRBD1 (6 bases). Trimming shortened V by 0 bases and J by 10 bases, and 14 bases separated the two germline ends. The length of the CDR3 is 13 residues. Germline CDR1 and CDR2: SGDLS and YYNGEE. DNA of the CDR3: TGTGCCAGCAGCGTAGCCCAGGGGCACCCCCAGTACTTC. Protein sequence: CASSVAQGHPQYF.

This clonotype has ten or more counts. The chain employs TRBV2 and TRBJ2-7; D gene ambiguous. The CDR3 runs 15 residues. Germline values: CDR1 SNHLY, CDR2 FYNNEI. The V end was cut by 6 bases, the J end by 0 bases, with 15 bases between. The CDR3 DNA sequence: TGTGCCAGCAGCCCGAGTCGGGCGAGCTCCTACGAGCAGTACTTC. Translating it yields CASSPSRASSYEQYF. The full variable domain, rest sourced from reference TRBV2 and TRBJ2-7, is EPEVTQTPSHQVTQMGQEVILRCVPISNHLYFYWYRQILGQKVEFLVSFYNNEISEKSEIFDDQFSVERPDGSNFTLKIRSTKLEDSAMYFCASSPSRASSYEQYFGPGTRLTVT.

This clonotype was recorded a few times. The CDR3 nucleotides are TGTGCCAGCAGCCCCGGACAGATCTACGAGCAGTACTTC. Translation: CASSPGQIYEQYF. V and J are TRBV27 and TRBJ2-7; tentatively, D is TRBD1 (6 bases). The CDR3 runs to 13 residues. Germline V lookup: CDR1 MNHEY, CDR2 SMNVEV (reference sequence). V was clipped by 6 bases and J by 3 bases, with 12 bases between them.

V usage is TRBV7-3 and J usage is TRBJ2-3; D call uncertain. Germline V gene sequence: CDR1 SGHTA, CDR2 FQGTGA. The CDR3 runs to 16 residues. V was clipped by 2 bases and J by 1 base, with 13 bases between them. CDR3 amino acids: CASSLGRGGRTDTQYF. CDR3 nucleotide sequence: TGTGCCAGCAGCTTAGGGCGCGGCGGTCGCACAGATACGCAGTATTTT. Based on the CDR3 plus reference TRBV7-3 and TRBJ2-3, the full variable domain is GAGVSQTPSNKVTEKGKYVELRCDPISGHTALYWYRQSLGQGPEFLIYFQGTGAADDSGLPNDRFFAVRPEGSVSTLKIQRTERGDSAVYLCASSLGRGGRTDTQYFGPGTRLTVL.

The chain links TRBV5-1 to TRBJ2-4, with TRBD2 matching over 14 bases. Germline trimming cut 1 base from V and 13 bases from J; bases unmatched to any gene: 13. The CDR3 is 17 amino acids. Germline V CDR1 and CDR2: SGHRS, YFSETQ. In DNA, the CDR3 is TGCGCCAGCAGCTTGTTACCGACTAGCGGGAGGGAAAATGAGCAGTACTTC. Residues: CASSLLPTSGRENEQYF.

The rearrangement links TRBV7-2 to TRBJ1-2; D uncertain. Germline V gives CDR1 SGHTA, CDR2 FQGNSA. V shed 2 bases and J shed 0 bases, with 10 bases lying between them. There are 15 residues in the CDR3. The CDR3 spells CASSLPGIPNYGYTF. In DNA form, the CDR3 reads TGTGCCAGCAGCTTACCCGGGATTCCTAACTATGGCTACACCTTC. Full variable domain (remainder filled in from reference TRBV7-2 and TRBJ1-2): GAGVSQSPSNKVTEKGKDVELRCDPISGHTALYWYRQSLGQGLEFLIYFQGNSAPDKSGLPSDRFSAERTGGSVSTLTIQRTQQEDSAVYLCASSLPGIPNYGYTFGSGTRLTVV.

A word on this clonotype: A much bigger clone sits one base away, suggesting this may be a read error. The chain joins TRBV6-6 to TRBJ2-3, with TRBD2 matching 10 bases. CDR3 size: 13 residues. CDR1 and CDR2 (germline): MNHNY, SVGAGI (reference sequence). V dropped 6 bases and J dropped 14; count of bases not matched to a gene: 11. The CDR3: CASSLAGDRDAYF. CDR3 nucleotides: TGTGCCAGCAGCCTAGCGGGAGACAGAGACGCGTATTTT.

V is TRBV6-1 and J is TRBJ2-3; D gene ambiguous. Trimming stripped 6 bases from V and 6 bases from J, with 19 bases between. The CDR3 is 15 residues long. The V gene's germline CDR1 is MNHNS and CDR2 SASEGT. CDR3 residues: CASRADQSSSDTQYF. CDR3 in DNA: TGTGCCAGCAGGGCTGACCAGTCTTCGTCGGATACGCAGTATTTT.

As regards this clonotype: A read error may produce the germline difference seen at one junction end. This chain uses TRBV12-3 or TRBV12-4 with TRBJ1-1, with a tentative D call TRBD1 (5 bases). The CDR3 contains 14 residues. CDR3 sequence: CASSSHRLKAEAFF. Written as DNA, the CDR3 is TGTGCTAGCAGTTCCCACAGGCTGAAGGCTGAAGCTTTCTTT.